This T cell receptor (beta chain) is from a study of blood T cells in healthy people across ages. Study details: T cells yielded about one barcoded beta molecule per two cells through template switching.

Study outcomes and limitations: Because sorting was not performed, PBMCs prevented conclusive naive versus antigen-experienced comparison.

As to this clonotype: Its antigen is as yet unknown.

In terms of origin and age, donors were healthy Caucasian individuals from Russia aged about 6 to 90. Germline V lookup: CDR1 DFQATT, CDR2 SNEGSKA (reference sequence). The CDR3 totals 15 residues. Trimming cost V 6 bases and J 4 bases, with 21 bases left between them. Next came a second PCR, run for about 6 to 12 cycles, which used a sample-barcoded 5' primer along with a J-beta primer mix. A single record per CDR3 protein comes from TCRdb applying MiXCR to the 5' RACE reads. The repertoire holds roughly 1.7 million distinct CDR3 sequences, with almost 35% as singletons. V and J are TRBV20-1 and TRBJ1-2, with D uncertain. What was sequenced was blood. The receptor comes from a woman younger than 45 in good health. The CDR3 is CSASTTRRGGYGYTF. CDR3 nucleotide sequence: TGCAGTGCGAGCACAACCCGACGGGGAGGCTATGGCTACACCTTC.